This T cell receptor (beta chain) was profiled in a study of T-cell reconstitution after alpha-beta-depleted transplantation in children. In its sample, this clonotype was seen a few times. Using unique molecular identifiers, the investigators prepared the TCRbeta library. MiXCR, run by TCRdb on the PCR reads, gives a single entry per CDR3 protein. The sample holds 250,000 to 300,000 distinct CDR3 sequences, about 10% seen once. Sequencing used PBMCs from the stem cell graft donor, obtained from the stem cell graft. This TCR was sampled from a human donor who donated a stem cell graft to a child with SCID.

Here the CDR3 DNA reads TGCGCCAGCAGCTTACAGGGGGAAAGAGGAGAGACCCAGTACTTC. Protein sequence: CASSLQGERGETQYF. The rearrangement links TRBV5-1 to TRBJ2-5; 8 nucleotides line up with TRBD1. The V segment lost 2 bases and the J segment 4 bases; nucleotides outside the gene matches: 7. Germline V CDR1 and CDR2: SGHRS, YFSETQ. The CDR3 totals 15 residues.